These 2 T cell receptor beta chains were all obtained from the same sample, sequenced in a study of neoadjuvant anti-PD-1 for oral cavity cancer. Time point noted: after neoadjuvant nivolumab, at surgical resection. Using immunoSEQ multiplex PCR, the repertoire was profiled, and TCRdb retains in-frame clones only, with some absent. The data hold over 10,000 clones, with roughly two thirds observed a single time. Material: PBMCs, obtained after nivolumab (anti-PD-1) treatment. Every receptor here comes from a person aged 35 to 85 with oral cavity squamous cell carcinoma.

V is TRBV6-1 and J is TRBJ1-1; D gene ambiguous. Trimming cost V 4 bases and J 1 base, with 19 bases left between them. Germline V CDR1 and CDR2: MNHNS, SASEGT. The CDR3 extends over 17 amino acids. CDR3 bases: TGTGCCAGCAGTGGGCCGGGGATGAGAAACCAGAACACTGAAGCTTTCTTT. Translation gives CASSGPGMRNQNTEAFF.

The CDR3 DNA follows: TGTGCCAGCAGCTTAGGACAGGGGGCCGTATGGAGCGGCTACACCTTC. Amino acid sequence: CASSLGQGAVWSGYTF. The V call is TRBV5-4, the J call TRBJ1-2, with TRBD1 matching 11 bases. This CDR3 is 16 amino acids long. Germline CDR1 and CDR2: SGHNT and YYREEE (reference sequence). With V trimmed by 2 bases and J by 8 bases, 11 bases remained unmatched. The full variable domain, completed using reference TRBV5-4 and TRBJ1-2, is ETGVTQSPTHLIKTRGQQVTLRCSSQSGHNTVSWYQQALGQGPQFIFQYYREEENGRGNFPPRFSGLQFPNYSSELNVNALELDDSALYLCASSLGQGAVWSGYTFGSGTRLTVV.